This T cell receptor beta chain was profiled in a study of cytomegalovirus exposure and HLA in healthy donors. Primers included in the PCR were 60 Vbeta and 13 Jbeta primers. Measured with immunoSEQ multiplex PCR; TCRdb has only the in-frame clones, and not every one. The data hold about 270,000 clones, with just over 70% observed a single time. V gave up 5 bases and J gave up 4 bases; unmatched junction bases: 6. CDR1 and CDR2 (germline): SEHNR, FQNEAQ (reference sequence). This CDR3 is 14 amino acids long. The TCR comes from a female donor in good health and CMV-seronegative. The chain joins TRBV7-9 to TRBJ2-7, with TRBD2 matching 9 bases. The sample comprised PBMCs. The CDR3 reads CASSGSGSGYEQYF. CDR3 in DNA: TGTGCCAGCAGCGGTAGCGGGAGCGGGTACGAGCAGTACTTC.